This T cell receptor beta chain was identified in a study of OX40 agonist ivuxolimab in advanced cancers. For the study in its entirety: Ivuxolimab was an agonistic, fully human IgG2 monoclonal antibody directed against OX40 (CD134), a costimulatory receptor. The paper reports the monotherapy dose-escalation portion (N of about 54 patients) of the phase I ivuxolimab trial. Of the 50 to 55 dose-escalation patients, hepatocellular carcinoma was present in around 19, melanoma in approximately 15, renal cell carcinoma in 9 and head and neck cancer in 9. Partial responses occurred in three dose-escalation patients: two with cutaneous melanoma and one with hepatocellular carcinoma. Peripheral TCRbeta sequencing aimed to test whether ivuxolimab altered TCR sequence diversity and caused clonal T-cell expansion. Intravenous ivuxolimab was administered to patients every 2 weeks at six dose levels: 0.01, 0.1, 0.3, 1.5, 3 and 10 mg/kg. Patients were allowed to have had prior anti-PD-1, anti-PD-L1 or anti-CTLA-4 therapy, and around two fifths of the dose-escalation patients had been treated with checkpoint inhibitors. A male proportion of 82.7% and a mean age of approximately 61 years, ranging from 23 to 79, were recorded for the dose-escalation cohort.

This clone is judged medium-sized (0.01 to 0.1%). Its antigen has not been determined. One base away there is no much larger clone; base qualities are not given. Patients with autoimmune disease history or receiving systemic immunosuppression were excluded from the trial. Peripheral blood for TCR sequencing was collected from all dose cohorts at baseline, on cycle 4 day 1, and on cycle 7 day 1. Samples were obtained from an open-label, multicenter, first-in-human phase I dose-escalation trial of ivuxolimab. Adults with locally advanced or metastatic melanoma, renal cell, hepatocellular, or head and neck squamous cell carcinoma were enrolled in the trial. Before TCR sequencing, CD4+ and CD8+ T cells were separately sorted from peripheral blood. For sequencing of the TCRbeta CDR3 region, genomic DNA was extracted from the sorted cells. The immunoSEQ Assay was used for sequencing of TCRbeta CDR3 regions. Entries here come from immuneACCESS through TCRdb and include only in-frame sequences with V and J called. Some clones fail to appear in such tables; in the studies checked, an unresolved V gene covers under half of the shortfall, and the cause of the remainder is unknown. In all, the sample holds more than 65,000 clones, and 91% of those were seen once. Of the sample, 0.25% to 0.3% falls within the top ten clones.

Findings and caveats that apply to the study as a whole: In partial responders in the 0.1-3.0 mg/kg groups, normalized peripheral clonal expansion was found to be among the lowest, especially among CD8+ T cells. Low levels of normalized T-cell clonal expansion were also seen in some patients who did not respond. At doses of 0.1 to 3.0 mg/kg, clonal expansion of both CD4+ and CD8+ T cells in blood was seen between baseline and week 6. The antigen specificity of the clonally expanded peripheral T cells was not determined. After ivuxolimab, expanded clones were on average more numerous among CD8+ T cells than among CD4+ T cells.

Source: CD4+ or CD8+ T cells sorted from blood, taken in a trial of the OX40 agonist ivuxolimab. The clonotype was recovered from an adult with an advanced solid tumor such as melanoma, head and neck, liver or kidney cancer.

The sequenced DNA: TGTGCCAGTAGTATAGTGACGAACAATCAGCCCCAGCATTTT. Translated, this gives CASSIVTNNQPQHF. The sequence joins TRBV19 to TRBJ1-5; too little of a D gene remains to name it. V and J lose 1 base and 3 bases, and a span of 7 bases separates them. The germline V gene (reference sequence) yields LNHDA for CDR1 and SQIVND for CDR2. The CDR3 runs 14 amino acids, cysteine and phenylalanine included. The entry retains the CDR3 DNA only, 42 bases that are in frame from base 1.